This T cell receptor (beta chain) was retrieved from a study of CD8+ T cells in alopecia areata. CDR1 SGHVS and CDR2 FQNEAQ come from the germline V gene. V lost 5 bases to trimming and J lost 4 bases, with 8 bases between them. The CDR3 is made up of 12 amino acids. cDNA serving as the sequencing template came from extracted, reverse transcribed RNA. Generated by immunoSEQ multiplex PCR, the TCRdb table keeps only in-frame clones and is missing some. The sample yields 150,000 to 200,000 clones, about 66% seen once. J is TRBJ2-5 and V is TRBV7-8; TRBD2 is a possible D gene (5 bases). The sequence was collected from a human donor with alopecia areata. The source was CD8+ T cells sorted from blood, collected at week 0. As DNA, the CDR3 is TGTGCCAGCAGCAACGGAGGAGAGACCCAGTACTTC. Amino acids: CASSNGGETQYF.